The 10 T cell receptor beta chains below were found in one sample sequenced in a study of blood T cell repertoires in COVID-19. Profiled with immunoSEQ multiplex PCR; TCRdb holds only in-frame clones, not every one. The sample comprises 90,000 to 140,000 clones, roughly four fifths of which are singletons, and roughly a tenth rests with the top ten. Sequencing input: peripheral blood. The receptors were gathered from a woman between 65 and 79 years old with acute or convalescent COVID-19.

J is TRBJ1-1 and V is TRBV4-1; 9 bases are shared with TRBD1. The CDR3 has 19 amino acids. The J segment lost 1 base and the V segment lost 0 bases, leaving 12 bases of the junction unmatched. Germline CDR1 and CDR2: MGHRA and YSYEKL. The CDR3 nucleotides read TGCGCCAGCAGCCAAGATAGGGACAGGGTTGGGATTGGGAACACTGAAGCTTTCTTT. Translated: CASSQDRDRVGIGNTEAFF.

The rearrangement uses TRBV9 and TRBJ2-1; the D gene is possibly TRBD2 (6 bases). V dropped 4 bases and J dropped 4 bases, with 27 bases sitting between them. The CDR3 has 19 amino acids. Germline CDR1 and CDR2: SGDLS and YYNGEE. The CDR3 nucleotides read TGTGCCAGCAGCCCTCTGTGGGGGGAAATTGGTAGAGAATACAATGAGCAGTTCTTC. Its protein is CASSPLWGEIGREYNEQFF.

This clone showed up just a few times. The CDR3 here is CAWRDRGLPDSPLHF. The DNA for the CDR3 is TGTGCCTGGAGGGACAGGGGATTACCCGATTCACCCCTCCACTTT. The chain joins TRBV30 to TRBJ1-6, with 9 bases lining up with TRBD1. Germline CDR1 reads GTSNPN; CDR2 reads SVGIG (reference sequence). The CDR3 extends over 15 amino acids. V shed 3 bases and J 8 bases; nucleotides not matched to a gene: 8.

The chain has TRBV11-2 and TRBJ1-2, with 10 bases lining up with TRBD1. There are 13 residues in the CDR3. V lost 5 bases and J lost 7; bases outside the gene matches: 4. The germline V gene has CDR1 SGHAT and CDR2 FQNNGV. CDR3 region: CASSRQGAGGYTF. CDR3 DNA: TGTGCCAGCAGCCGACAGGGGGCAGGTGGCTACACCTTC.

V is TRBV18 and J is TRBJ1-3; D possibly corresponds to TRBD1 (6 bases). Trimming removed 2 bases from V and 1 base from J, with 24 bases in between. There are 20 residues in the CDR3. Per the germline V gene, CDR1 is KGHSH and CDR2 is LQKENI. CDR3 residues: CASSPSVPGTSYVSGNTIYF. Here the CDR3 DNA reads TGTGCCAGCTCACCATCAGTCCCGGGGACAAGCTATGTTTCTGGAAACACCATATATTTT.

The V gene is TRBV5-1, the J gene TRBJ2-7, with 15 positions matching TRBD2. V lost 0 bases and J lost 1; bases outside the gene matches: 11. The CDR3 contains 20 residues. The V gene's germline CDR1 is SGHRS and CDR2 YFSETQ. The CDR3, as DNA: TGCGCCAGCAGCTTGGGTACCGGGACTAGCGGGAGGATCCGGTCCTACGAGCAGTACTTC. Translating it yields CASSLGTGTSGRIRSYEQYF.

The chain is built from TRBV7-9 and TRBJ1-2, with D possibly being TRBD1 (5 bases). The CDR3 has 15 residues. Germline V CDR1 and CDR2: SEHNR, FQNEAQ (reference sequence). The V and J ends lost 10 bases and 2 bases respectively, with 20 bases between them. CDR3 loop: CATRGGAGRNYGYTF. CDR3 DNA: TGTGCCACGCGGGGCGGGGCGGGTCGAAACTATGGCTACACCTTC.

This clone was found a few times. V gene TRBV10-1 combines with J gene TRBJ2-7; D remains ambiguous. Trimming removed 5 bases from V and 2 bases from J, with 16 bases in between. The germline V gene encodes CDR1 WNHNN and CDR2 SYGVQD (reference sequence). The CDR3 length is 15 residues. CDR3 loop: CASSSSFVGAYEQYF. In DNA form, the CDR3 reads TGCGCCAGCAGTTCCTCTTTTGTTGGAGCCTACGAGCAGTACTTC.

This chain uses TRBV3-1 (or the pseudogene TRBV3-2) with TRBJ2-1; TRBD2 matches 11 bases. The V segment lost 1 base and the J segment 8 bases; nucleotides outside the gene matches: 4. This CDR3 comprises 15 residues. CDR1 is LGHDT and CDR2 is YNNKEL in the germline V gene (reference sequence). The DNA for the CDR3 is TGTGCCAGCAGCCAAGTACTAGCGGGGGATTATGAGCAGTTCTTC. Its translation is CASSQVLAGDYEQFF.

The V gene is TRBV11-3, the J gene TRBJ2-3; 7 positions match TRBD2. This CDR3 is 15 amino acids long. V lost 5 bases, J lost 0 bases, and 5 bases stayed unmatched. Germline CDR1 is SGHNT and CDR2 is YENEEA. The CDR3 DNA follows: TGTGCCAGCAGCCTCAGCGGGACCAGCACAGATACGCAGTATTTT. This gives the protein CASSLSGTSTDTQYF.